A single T cell receptor (beta chain) is shown here with its context. The data derive from a study of blood T cell repertoires in COVID-19. The wider study: Acute and convalescent COVID-19 specimens originated in the United States, Italy and Spain. Sources were T cells, B-cell-depleted T cells, or PBMCs; the material itself was cDNA or gDNA.

This table comes from immunoSEQ multiplex PCR, and its TCRdb copy is limited to in-frame clones, with some not included. Of approximately 94,000 clones in the sample, approximately 91% are singletons; the top ten hold approximately 2%. CDR3 length: 13 residues. Germline CDR1 KGHSH, CDR2 LQKENI. J was trimmed by 1 base and V by 5 bases; bases with no gene match: 1. This chain links TRBV18 with TRBJ2-7; 8 bases are a match to TRBD1. Sequenced material: peripheral blood. This clonotype was sampled from a man aged 50-60 years with active COVID-19. This chain's CDR3 is CASSRDRSYEQYF. The CDR3 DNA follows: TGTGCCAGCTCAAGGGACAGGTCCTACGAGCAGTACTTC.